This T cell receptor beta chain was observed in a study of breast tumors, draining lymph nodes, adjacent tissues. Via MiXCR, TCRdb re-called the multiplex PCR reads, giving one row per CDR3 protein. The sample includes approximately 20,000 distinct CDR3 sequences, roughly 50% of them seen just once. Comment on this clonotype: One junction end disagrees with the germline gene, perhaps due to a read error.

The CDR3 sequence is 16 residues long. In germline, CDR1 is SGDLS, CDR2 YYNGEE. The sequenced material came from breast tumor tissue. This clonotype was obtained from a female donor with breast cancer. Some clones in this sample may be carry-over from other donors' samples. The V call is TRBV9, the J call TRBJ2-3; TRBD2 matches at 13 bases. Here the CDR3 DNA reads TGTGCCAGCGGCGTCACTAGCGGGAGGGCCGCGGATACGCAGTATTTT. Translated: CASGVTSGRAADTQYF.